One sample yielded the 30 T cell receptor beta chains listed below, sequenced in a study of Ad26.COV2.S vaccination and SARS-CoV-2 variants (dated by TCRdb to the early 2020s). Libraries were constructed by the immunoSEQ multiplex PCR assay. TCRdb carries this immuneACCESS record with in-frame sequences only. Its versions omit some clonotypes, under half of them owing to an unresolved V gene in the studies checked, with the rest unexplained. In this sample the table shows a few hundred thousand clones, about four fifths of which occur a single time. The top ten hold nearly 7.5% of the sample. Reading the label with the study, this specimen's treatment or condition is: some 20 received Ad26.COV2.S at low or high dose, single or two shots; roughly 5 received placebo; per-sample allocation not given. Repertoires of vaccine and placebo recipients were sequenced from samples taken on day 63 after the first injection.

Sequencing used peripheral blood, obtained in a trial of Ad26.COV2.S vaccine versus placebo. The receptors come from a person between 18 and 65 years old who received the Ad26.COV2.S COVID-19 vaccine or a placebo.

The chain couples TRBV7-8 to TRBJ1-4; D not certain. Germline V gene sequence: CDR1 SGHVS, CDR2 FQNEAQ. The ends were cut back, 5 bases at V and 7 bases at J, with 23 bases in the middle. The CDR3 sequence is 17 residues long. CDR3 protein: CASSRKRTPPRGEKLFF. In nucleotides, the CDR3 is TGTGCCAGCAGCAGAAAGCGGACTCCCCCTCGGGGTGAAAAACTGTTTTTT. Variable domain in full (rest from reference TRBV7-8 and TRBJ1-4): GAGVSQSPRYKVAKRGQDVALRCDPISGHVSLFWYQQALGQGPEFLTYFQNEAQLDKSGLPSDRFFAERPEGSVSTLKIQRTQQEDSAVYLCASSRKRTPPRGEKLFFGSGTQLSVL.

The chain recombines TRBV7-9 with TRBJ2-2; TRBD2 matches 7 bases. The germline gives CDR1 SEHNR, CDR2 FQNEAQ (reference sequence). This CDR3 region has 16 residues. J lost 4 bases, V lost 4 bases, and 9 bases had no gene match. CDR3 amino acids: CASSSLKGEGTGELFF. In DNA form, the CDR3 reads TGTGCCAGCAGCTCCCTTAAAGGGGAGGGCACCGGGGAGCTGTTTTTT.

This clone was found many times. The chain combines TRBV10-3 with TRBJ2-1; D is ambiguous. The V gene lost 2 bases and the J gene lost 0 bases, with 11 bases spanning the gap. This CDR3 has 16 residues. CDR1 and CDR2 (germline): ENHRY, SYGVKD. CDR3 coding DNA: TGTGCCATCAGTGAGAACCGGATCAGCTCCTACAATGAGCAGTTCTTC. Translation: CAISENRISSYNEQFF.

The chain joins TRBV5-4 to TRBJ1-1, with a tentative D call TRBD1 (5 bases). V lost 4 bases and J lost 11, with 18 bases in between. This CDR3 has 13 amino acids. The germline gives CDR1 SGHNT, CDR2 YYREEE (reference sequence). For the CDR3, the DNA is TGTGCCAGCAGCGAGGGCCGGGGGACGAAGGCTTTCTTT. Its protein product is CASSEGRGTKAFF.

The rearrangement uses TRBV9 and TRBJ2-1; D is perhaps TRBD2 (6 bases). This CDR3 is 15 amino acids long. Trimming stripped 0 bases from V and 3 bases from J, with 10 bases between. The germline CDR1 and CDR2 sequences are SGDLS and YYNGEE. In DNA form, the CDR3 reads TGTGCCAGCAGCGTAGGGGACTTCGTCTACAATGAGCAGTTCTTC. Encoded protein: CASSVGDFVYNEQFF.

CDR3 in DNA: TGTGCCAGCAGCTGGACCCCCTACCGGATGGGAAGGGACTATGGCTACACCTTC. Encoded protein: CASSWTPYRMGRDYGYTF. This chain connects TRBV5-8 to TRBJ1-2, with no clear D. Germline V lookup: CDR1 SGHTS, CDR2 YDEGEE. V lost 3 bases to trimming and J lost 3 bases, with 24 bases between them. The CDR3 spans 18 residues.

This chain joins TRBV13 and TRBJ2-7; 9 bases align to TRBD2. There are 17 residues in the CDR3. V gave up 5 bases and J gave up 0 bases; unmatched junction bases: 11. In germline, CDR1 is PRHDT, CDR2 FYEKMQ (reference sequence). This chain's CDR3 is CASSPSGAGYSSYEQYF. Here the CDR3 DNA reads TGTGCCAGCAGCCCTAGCGGGGCCGGTTATAGCTCCTACGAGCAGTACTTC.

The chain has TRBV6-5 and TRBJ2-2, with D possibly called TRBD1 or TRBD2 (5 bases each). The ends were cut back, 4 bases at V and 1 base at J, with 10 bases in the middle. CDR3 length equals 15 residues. Looked up from germline, CDR1 is MNHEY and CDR2 is SVGAGI. The CDR3 DNA follows: TGTGCCAGCAGTTTCAGTGGGGGGAACACCGGGGAGCTGTTTTTT. It yields the protein CASSFSGGNTGELFF.

The CDR3: CASSGGQPGSIEQFF. In DNA, the CDR3 is TGCGCCAGCAGTGGGGGACAACCGGGATCGATCGAGCAGTTCTTC. The chain couples TRBV10-2 to TRBJ2-1, with a weak D call TRBD1 (6 bases). Germline loops: CDR1 WSHSY, CDR2 SAAADI. V dropped 4 bases and J dropped 10 bases, with 20 bases sitting between them. The CDR3 totals 15 residues.

This chain connects TRBV6-2 or TRBV6-3 to TRBJ2-7; D may be TRBD1 (5 bases). Germline CDR1 reads MNHEY; CDR2 reads SVGEGT. The V and J ends lost 0 bases and 2 bases respectively, with 5 bases between them. This CDR3 is built from 13 residues. The CDR3 spells CASSYSDTYEQYF. The CDR3 DNA reads as TGTGCCAGCAGTTACTCGGACACCTACGAGCAGTACTTC.

The chain links TRBV30 to TRBJ2-7; D is unresolved. The CDR3 is 11 amino acids. The germline V gene has CDR1 GTSNPN and CDR2 SVGIG (reference sequence). Trimming removed 2 bases at V and 3 bases at J, with 5 bases between. Here the CDR3 DNA reads TGTGCCTGGAGTCGTCTCTACGAGCAGTACTTC. Amino acid sequence: CAWSRLYEQYF.

The chain joins TRBV5-6 to TRBJ2-1, with 7 bases that match TRBD1. The germline gives CDR1 SGHDT, CDR2 YYEEEE. This CDR3 comprises 13 residues. The junction had 3 bases not matched to a gene; V was cut back by 4 bases and J by 5 bases. The DNA for the CDR3 is TGTGCCAGCAGCATTGACAGGGACAATGAGCAGTTCTTC. This sequence encodes CASSIDRDNEQFF.

The V and J genes are TRBV5-6 and TRBJ2-7, with a possible D match to TRBD2 (6 bases). This CDR3 spans 14 amino acids. Looked up from germline, CDR1 is SGHDT and CDR2 is YYEEEE. V was trimmed by 0 bases and J by 2 bases, leaving 9 bases between them. The CDR3 loop reads CASSLAGGAYEQYF. CDR3 nucleotide sequence: TGTGCCAGCAGCTTGGCCGGAGGGGCCTACGAGCAGTACTTC.

This chain links TRBV19 with TRBJ1-1; possibly TRBD1 for D (5 bases). Germline CDR1 is LNHDA and CDR2 is SQIVND (reference sequence). The CDR3 covers 12 residues. V was pared by 8 bases and J by 10 bases, with 17 bases between. CDR3 in DNA: TGTGCCAGTTCGCAACAAGGGGCGGCAGCTTTCTTT. Protein sequence: CASSQQGAAAFF.

Worth noting for this clone: The sample holds other DNA sequences that translate to the same CDR3. The rearrangement links TRBV5-1 to TRBJ1-3; D is uncertain. In germline, CDR1 is SGHRS, CDR2 YFSETQ. Trimming left V 1 base short and J 4 bases short, with 9 bases between. CDR3 length equals 14 residues. CDR3 nucleotides: TGCGCCAGCAGCTTGCGGGGTGCCGGAAACACCATATATTTT. It translates to CASSLRGAGNTIYF.

The chain has TRBV7-3 and TRBJ2-3, with TRBD2 identical over 13 bases. Germline CDR1 and CDR2: SGHTA and FQGTGA. The junction had 6 bases not matched to a gene; V was cut back by 4 bases and J by 2 bases. CDR3 length: 17 residues. In DNA form, the CDR3 reads TGTGCCAGCAGCTCGGGACTAGCGGGACTCGACACAGATACGCAGTATTTT. Its translation: CASSSGLAGLDTDTQYF.

The chain uses TRBV18 and TRBJ2-1; 9 bases are a match to TRBD2. The CDR3 consists of 13 residues. Germline V gene data show CDR1 as KGHSH and CDR2 as LQKENI. J gave up 11 bases and V 3 bases, and 5 bases lay outside the gene matches. CDR3 nucleotide sequence: TGTGCCAGCTCACCTGTTAGCGGGGGTCAGCAGTTCTTC. It encodes CASSPVSGGQQFF.

J is TRBJ2-4 and V is TRBV11-2; TRBD1 aligns across 7 bases. Germline CDR1 reads SGHAT; CDR2 reads FQNNGV. With 4 bases clipped from V and 4 bases from J, the junction kept 4 bases outside the gene matches. The CDR3 sequence is 14 residues long. The CDR3 is CASSSRQGKNIQYF. The CDR3 DNA is TGTGCCAGCAGCTCCCGACAGGGAAAAAACATTCAGTACTTC.

The J gene is TRBJ2-2, the V gene TRBV7-2; D remains ambiguous. V dropped 1 base and J dropped 7 bases, with 16 bases sitting between them. The CDR3 has 16 residues. Looked up from germline, CDR1 is SGHTA and CDR2 is FQGNSA. CDR3 sequence: CASSLVISRLVGELFF. The CDR3 DNA is TGTGCCAGCAGCTTAGTCATATCTAGATTGGTCGGGGAGCTGTTTTTT.

The chain links TRBV7-9 to TRBJ2-7; 7 positions match TRBD1. The CDR3 runs 13 residues. The ends lost 5 bases at V and 5 bases at J; junction bases unmatched: 6. Germline assignment: CDR1 SEHNR and CDR2 FQNEAQ (reference sequence). The chain's CDR3 is CASSQTGSNEQYF. DNA for the CDR3: TGTGCCAGCAGCCAGACAGGGAGCAACGAGCAGTACTTC. The entire variable domain, with the rest obtained from reference TRBV7-9 and TRBJ2-7, is as follows: DTGVSQNPRHKITKRGQNVTFRCDPISEHNRLYWYRQTLGQGPEFLTYFQNEAQLEKSRLLSDRFSAERPKGSFSTLEIQRTEQGDSAMYLCASSQTGSNEQYFGPGTRLTVT.

The chain couples TRBV5-1 to TRBJ1-1; weak D call: TRBD1 (6 bases). Germline V gene data show CDR1 as SGHRS and CDR2 as YFSETQ. V lost 4 bases to trimming and J lost 7 bases, with 14 bases between them. CDR3 size: 13 residues. The CDR3 loop is CASSPPDSLEAFF. The CDR3 region has the DNA TGCGCCAGCAGCCCGCCGGACAGCCTTGAAGCTTTCTTT.

This chain links TRBV5-1 with TRBJ2-7; D unclear. Germline V gives CDR1 SGHRS, CDR2 YFSETQ. The CDR3 spans 14 residues. Between the trimmed V and J ends, which lost 4 bases and 0 bases, there was a span of 11 bases. The CDR3 loop reads CASSLSRSSYEQYF. The CDR3 nucleotides read TGCGCCAGCAGCCTGAGCCGAAGCTCCTACGAGCAGTACTTC.

The chain couples TRBV7-3 to TRBJ1-5; D gene uncertain. Trimming stripped 0 bases from V and 5 bases from J, with 5 bases between. CDR3 size: 13 residues. Germline loops: CDR1 SGHTA, CDR2 FQGTGA. The CDR3 DNA is TGTGCCAGCAGCTTAACCCCGGATCAGCCCCAGCATTTT. It codes for CASSLTPDQPQHF.

On this clone itself: Other DNA sequences in this specimen translate into the identical CDR3. This CDR3 is CASSLGTGTDTQYF. CDR3 nucleotides: TGTGCCAGCAGCTTGGGGACAGGCACAGATACGCAGTATTTT. The chain employs TRBV7-3 and TRBJ2-3; 7 bases align to TRBD1. The CDR3 is 14 amino acids. Germline CDR1 and CDR2: SGHTA and FQGTGA. V lost 3 bases and J lost 1; bases outside the gene matches: 1.

The genes are TRBV24-1 and TRBJ2-2; TRBD1 matches at 8 bases. Germline V gives CDR1 KGHDR, CDR2 SFDVKD. This CDR3 is 13 amino acids long. The junction had 0 bases not matched to a gene; V was cut back by 9 bases and J by 1 base. The CDR3 sequence: CATGQGNTGELFF. The CDR3 nucleotides read TGTGCCACCGGACAGGGGAACACCGGGGAGCTGTTTTTT.

CDR3 DNA sequence: TGCGCCAGCAGCCAAGAAGGGGGTTCCTACAATGAGCAGTTCTTC. It encodes CASSQEGGSYNEQFF. The rearrangement links TRBV4-3 to TRBJ2-1; D is perhaps TRBD1 (6 bases). V was cut by 0 bases and J by 1 base, with 7 bases left in between. CDR1 and CDR2 (germline): LGHNA, YSLEER. The CDR3 totals 15 residues.

As DNA, the CDR3 is TGCGCCAGCAGTCCAAAAGCCCCAGCCACGAGGAAAGAGCAGTACTTC. Translating gives CASSPKAPATRKEQYF. The chain has TRBV10-2 and TRBJ2-7, with D unresolved. This CDR3 is built from 16 residues. CDR1 is WSHSY, CDR2 SAAADI, per germline. V was clipped by 5 bases and J by 7 bases, with 24 bases between them.

The chain recombines TRBV18 with TRBJ1-2; D is unresolved. CDR1 KGHSH and CDR2 LQKENI come from the germline V gene. This CDR3 has 14 amino acids. Deletions cut 7 bases from V and 4 bases from J, with 16 bases between. Here the CDR3 reads CASFTDDGTYGYTF. The CDR3 nucleotides read TGTGCCAGCTTCACCGATGACGGTACCTATGGCTACACCTTC.

The chain couples TRBV3-1 (or the pseudogene TRBV3-2) to TRBJ1-1; D ambiguous. This CDR3 region has 16 residues. Germline assignment: CDR1 LGHDT and CDR2 YNNKEL (reference sequence). V dropped 2 bases and J dropped 0 bases, with 13 bases sitting between them. CDR3 residues: CASSQRRKGLNTEAFF. CDR3 DNA sequence: TGTGCCAGCAGCCAAAGGCGTAAGGGCCTGAACACTGAAGCTTTCTTT.

This clone was observed once. V and J are TRBV18 and TRBJ1-1; D is undetermined. The V and J ends lost 2 bases and 3 bases respectively, with 10 bases between them. The CDR3 has 14 amino acids. The germline gives CDR1 KGHSH, CDR2 LQKENI. This CDR3 reads CASSPMTWDTEAFF. The CDR3 DNA is TGTGCCAGCTCACCAATGACTTGGGACACTGAAGCTTTCTTT.